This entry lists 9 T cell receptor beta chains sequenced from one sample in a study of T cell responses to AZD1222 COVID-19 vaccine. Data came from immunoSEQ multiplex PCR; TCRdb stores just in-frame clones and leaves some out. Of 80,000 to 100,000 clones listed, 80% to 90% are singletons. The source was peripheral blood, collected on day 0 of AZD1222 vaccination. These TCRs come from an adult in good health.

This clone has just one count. This CDR3 is CASSLDLLRSQETQYF. DNA for the CDR3: TGTGCCAGCAGCTTAGATCTGTTGAGATCCCAAGAGACCCAGTACTTC. The chain couples TRBV11-3 to TRBJ2-5; D not certain. With 0 bases removed from V and 1 base from J, the gap between germline ends came to 12 bases. Germline values: CDR1 SGHNT, CDR2 YENEEA. The CDR3 length is 16 residues.

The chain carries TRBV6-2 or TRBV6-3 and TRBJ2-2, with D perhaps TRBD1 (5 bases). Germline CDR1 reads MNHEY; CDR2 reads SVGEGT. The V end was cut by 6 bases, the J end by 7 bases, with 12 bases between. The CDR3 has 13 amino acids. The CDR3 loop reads CASSSGYIGELFF. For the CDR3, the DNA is TGTGCCAGCAGCTCAGGGTATATCGGGGAGCTGTTTTTT.

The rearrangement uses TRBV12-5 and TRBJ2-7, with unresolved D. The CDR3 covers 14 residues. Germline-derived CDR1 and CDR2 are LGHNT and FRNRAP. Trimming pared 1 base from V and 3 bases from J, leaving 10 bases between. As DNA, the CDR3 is TGTGCTAGTGGTTTGGCACGAGATCTCTACGAGCAGTACTTC. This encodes CASGLARDLYEQYF.

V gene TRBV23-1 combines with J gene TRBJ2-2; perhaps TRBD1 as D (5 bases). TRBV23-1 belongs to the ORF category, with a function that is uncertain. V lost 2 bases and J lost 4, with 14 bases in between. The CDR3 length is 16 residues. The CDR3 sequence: CASSQNGHWGTGELFF. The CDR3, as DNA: TGCGCCAGCAGTCAAAACGGACACTGGGGCACCGGGGAGCTGTTTTTT.

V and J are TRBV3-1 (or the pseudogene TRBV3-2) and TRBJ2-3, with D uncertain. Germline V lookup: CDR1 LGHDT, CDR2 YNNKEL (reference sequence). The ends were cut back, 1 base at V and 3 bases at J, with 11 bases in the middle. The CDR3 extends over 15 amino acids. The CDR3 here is CASSQGEGWTDTQYF. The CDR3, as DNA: TGTGCCAGCAGCCAAGGTGAAGGGTGGACAGATACGCAGTATTTT.

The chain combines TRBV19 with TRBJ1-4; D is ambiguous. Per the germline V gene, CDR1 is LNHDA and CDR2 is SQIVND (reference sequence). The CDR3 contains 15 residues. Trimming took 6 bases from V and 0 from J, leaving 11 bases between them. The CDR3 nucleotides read TGTGCCAGTAGGGACCCCGGTTCAACTAATGAAAAACTGTTTTTT. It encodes CASRDPGSTNEKLFF.

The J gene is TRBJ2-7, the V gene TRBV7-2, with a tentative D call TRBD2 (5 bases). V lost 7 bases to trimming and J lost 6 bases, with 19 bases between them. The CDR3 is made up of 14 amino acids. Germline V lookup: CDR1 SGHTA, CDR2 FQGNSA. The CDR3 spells CASTYATRGGEQYF. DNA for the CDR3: TGTGCCAGCACCTACGCCACTCGGGGTGGCGAGCAGTACTTC. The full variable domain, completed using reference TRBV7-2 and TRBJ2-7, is GAGVSQSPSNKVTEKGKDVELRCDPISGHTALYWYRQSLGQGLEFLIYFQGNSAPDKSGLPSDRFSAERTGGSVSTLTIQRTQQEDSAVYLCASTYATRGGEQYFGPGTRLTVT.

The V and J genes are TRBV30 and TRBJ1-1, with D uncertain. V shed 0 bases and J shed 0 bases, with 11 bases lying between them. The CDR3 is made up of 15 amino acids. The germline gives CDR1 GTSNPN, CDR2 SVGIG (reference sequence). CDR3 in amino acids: CAWSVPWVMNTEAFF. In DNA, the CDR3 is TGTGCCTGGAGTGTACCTTGGGTAATGAACACTGAAGCTTTCTTT.

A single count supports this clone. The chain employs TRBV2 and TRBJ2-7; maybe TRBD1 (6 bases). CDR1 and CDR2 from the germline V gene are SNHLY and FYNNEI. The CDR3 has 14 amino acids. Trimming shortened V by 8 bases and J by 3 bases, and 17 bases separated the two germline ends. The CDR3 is CASRNREPSYEQYF. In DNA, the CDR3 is TGTGCCAGCCGCAACAGGGAGCCGAGCTACGAGCAGTACTTC.